This section outlines one TCR beta chain sequence together with its context. As yet, its antigen is unknown. These data belong to a study of CD8+ T cells in alopecia areata. Whole-study context: A regimen of oral tofacitinib, 5 to 10 mg twice daily, was given to treated patients.

The sequencing template was cDNA reverse transcribed from extracted RNA. The method was immunoSEQ multiplex PCR; TCRdb's version includes in-frame clones alone and lacks a portion of them. The sample lists fewer than 200,000 clones; approximately 59% were seen once. Alopecia areata patients provided lesional scalp punch biopsies and peripheral blood. This CDR3 contains 14 residues. The V gene's germline CDR1 is SQVTM and CDR2 ANQGSEA. Deletions cut 4 bases from V and 4 bases from J, with 16 bases between. Study results and limitations: Higher clonality than in normal scalp was seen in lesional scalp, especially alopecia totalis/universalis.

This TCR was sampled from a human donor with alopecia areata. The sequencing used CD4+ T cells sorted from blood, collected at week 0. The chain joins TRBV29-1 to TRBJ2-5; D is possibly TRBD2 (7 bases). CDR3 in amino acids: CSVGHPGGRETQYF. The CDR3 nucleotides read TGCAGCGTTGGTCACCCCGGGGGGCGAGAGACCCAGTACTTC.